The 25 T cell receptor beta chains below all came from one sample that was sequenced in a study of shared clonotypes between healthy human individuals. Only in-frame clones appear in the TCRdb table, and some are missing; sequencing was by immunoSEQ multiplex PCR. The sample lists around 700,000 clones, 60% to 80% seen once, with roughly 1.8% in the top ten. The sequenced material came from memory CD4+ T cells sorted from blood. The subset is: CD45RA-negative fraction. The receptors come from a woman in her 30s in good health.

This chain joins TRBV28 and TRBJ2-2, with D perhaps being TRBD1 or TRBD2 (6 bases each). The V gene's germline CDR1 is MDHEN and CDR2 SYDVKM. V was cut by 5 bases and J by 1 base, with 8 bases left in between. This CDR3 comprises 14 residues. The CDR3, as DNA: TGTGCCAGCAGTAAGGGGGGGAACACCGGGGAGCTGTTTTTT. Residues: CASSKGGNTGELFF.

This chain connects TRBV13 to TRBJ1-1; no firm D call. V was cut by 2 bases and J by 1 base, with 17 bases left in between. Per the germline V gene, CDR1 is PRHDT and CDR2 is FYEKMQ (reference sequence). This CDR3 has 17 residues. CDR3 nucleotide sequence: TGTGCCAGCAGCTTACCCTCCTACGGTGTTCCGAACACTGAAGCTTTCTTT. It codes for CASSLPSYGVPNTEAFF.

Notes on this clone: A read error may produce the germline difference seen at one junction end. This sequence joins TRBV20-1 and TRBJ1-2; the D gene is possibly TRBD1 (5 bases). The length of the CDR3 is 9 residues. From germline, CDR1 is DFQATT and CDR2 SNEGSKA (reference sequence). As DNA, the CDR3 is TGCAGTCCCCGGGAAGGGACCGTCTTC. Translation: CSPREGTVF.

This clone turned up a few times. This chain connects TRBV7-7 to TRBJ2-5; no definite D call. Looked up from germline, CDR1 is SSHAT and CDR2 is FNYEAQ (reference sequence). The CDR3 consists of 15 residues. V dropped 2 bases and J dropped 5 bases, with 15 bases sitting between them. CDR3 DNA: TGTGCCAGCAGCTTACAGGACGGCTTCGAGGAGACCCAGTACTTC. Translation gives CASSLQDGFEETQYF.

This clone showed up just a few times. This sequence joins TRBV1 and TRBJ2-7. TRBV1 is a known pseudogene. This CDR3 has 14 residues. The CDR3 DNA is TGCACCAGCAGACCCCTAGGGAACCTCTACGAGCAGTACTTC. Protein product: CTSRPLGNLYEQYF.

This chain joins TRBV6-4 and TRBJ2-1, with TRBD2 matching 8 bases. There are 15 residues in the CDR3. Trimming took 3 bases from V and 4 from J; bases not matched to a gene: 5. Germline values: CDR1 MRHNA, CDR2 SNTAGT. The CDR3 protein is CASSEWASGYNEQFF. CDR3 bases: TGTGCCAGCAGTGAATGGGCTAGCGGGTACAATGAGCAGTTCTTC.

V is TRBV28 and J is TRBJ2-3, with D uncertain. Trimming removed 8 bases at V and 2 bases at J, with 11 bases between. The CDR3 extends over 13 amino acids. Germline V gene lookup returns CDR1 MDHEN and CDR2 SYDVKM. CDR3 sequence: CASQEPLTDTQYF. CDR3 nucleotide sequence: TGTGCCAGCCAGGAACCACTCACAGATACGCAGTATTTT.

The chain recombines TRBV5-4 with TRBJ2-6; perhaps TRBD2 as D (7 bases). Trimming left V 3 bases short and J 4 bases short, with 14 bases between. CDR3 length: 16 amino acids. Germline V gene lookup returns CDR1 SGHNT and CDR2 YYREEE (reference sequence). The CDR3 protein is CASSSRRGAGANVLTF. The CDR3 DNA reads as TGTGCCAGCAGCTCCCGCCGGGGGGCAGGGGCCAACGTCCTGACTTTC.

This clone was detected a few times. The rearrangement joins TRBV7-2 to TRBJ2-1; 9 bases fit TRBD2. Germline V gene sequence: CDR1 SGHTA, CDR2 FQGNSA. Trimming removed 2 bases from V and 7 bases from J; junction bases left unmatched: 18. The CDR3 is made up of 19 amino acids. The CDR3 spells CASSLYPSGGFALVNEQFF. The CDR3 DNA follows: TGTGCCAGCAGCTTATATCCCAGCGGGGGGTTTGCCTTGGTGAATGAGCAGTTCTTC.

The chain uses TRBV7-9 and TRBJ2-3; TRBD2 aligns across 9 bases. This CDR3 contains 15 residues. CDR1 and CDR2 from the germline V gene are SEHNR and FQNEAQ (reference sequence). V lost 0 bases and J lost 4; bases outside the gene matches: 2. The CDR3 DNA reads TGTGCCAGCAGCTTAGCCCGACTAGCGGCAGATACGCAGTATTTT. This translates into CASSLARLAADTQYF.

The DNA for the CDR3 is TGTGCCAGCAGTTTACAACGGTTGGGGTCAGGGAGCTCCTACGAGCAGTACTTC. Translation: CASSLQRLGSGSSYEQYF. The V and J genes are TRBV28 and TRBJ2-7, with D perhaps matching TRBD1 or TRBD2 (5 bases each). The CDR3 has 18 amino acids. Trimming left V 2 bases short and J 0 bases short, with 20 bases between. Germline values: CDR1 MDHEN, CDR2 SYDVKM.

The V call is TRBV4-1, the J call TRBJ2-7; D is tentatively TRBD1 or TRBD2 (5 bases each). The CDR3 length is 14 residues. The V and J ends lost 4 bases and 5 bases respectively, with 15 bases between them. Germline V gives CDR1 MGHRA, CDR2 YSYEKL. The CDR3 DNA sequence: TGCGCCAGCAGCCCTACCGGGACGATACACGAGCAGTACTTC. Its protein product is CASSPTGTIHEQYF.

The CDR3 nucleotides read TGTGCCAGCTCACCCAATCCTGGGGTTGGCAATCAGCCCCAGCATTTT. Its translation is CASSPNPGVGNQPQHF. The chain is built from TRBV18 and TRBJ1-5; D uncertain. CDR1 and CDR2 (germline): KGHSH, LQKENI. The CDR3 has 16 amino acids. The germline V and J ends were trimmed by 3 bases and 2 bases, with 14 bases remaining between them.

This clone showed up just a few times. Other DNA sequences in the same sample also yield this CDR3. The chain links TRBV27 to TRBJ1-3; D ambiguous. V was trimmed by 5 bases and J by 4 bases, leaving 9 bases between them. Germline V gene lookup returns CDR1 MNHEY and CDR2 SMNVEV (reference sequence). The CDR3 has 13 residues. CDR3 coding DNA: TGTGCCAGCAGTCCGTCGGGCGGAAACACCATATATTTT. Translating it yields CASSPSGGNTIYF.

This chain connects TRBV28 to TRBJ2-7; TRBD2 aligns across 7 bases. Germline CDR1 is MDHEN and CDR2 is SYDVKM. This CDR3 region has 14 residues. V lost 8 bases to trimming and J lost 4 bases; unmatched junction nucleotides: 11. CDR3 sequence reads: CASRPTGLRYEQYF. CDR3 DNA sequence: TGTGCCAGCCGCCCTACGGGACTACGTTACGAGCAGTACTTC.

The CDR3 DNA reads TGTGCCAGCAGCCCTCCGGGGACTAGCTCAGGCGAGCAGTACTTC. Its translation: CASSPPGTSSGEQYF. The rearrangement links TRBV11-3 to TRBJ2-7; 9 bases match TRBD2. The CDR3 spans 15 residues. Unmatched junction bases numbered 11, after V lost 5 bases and J lost 6 bases. Looked up from germline, CDR1 is SGHNT and CDR2 is YENEEA.

V gene TRBV28 combines with J gene TRBJ2-3, with 9 nucleotides matching TRBD1. The CDR3 is 16 residues long. CDR1 and CDR2 (germline): MDHEN, SYDVKM. V shed 6 bases and J 3 bases; nucleotides not matched to a gene: 10. CDR3 sequence reads: CASSIPGQGMTDTQYF. As DNA, the CDR3 is TGTGCCAGCAGCATACCGGGACAGGGTATGACAGATACGCAGTATTTT.

The CDR3 coding sequence is TGTGCCAGCAGTGGGACCGGGACATTGAACACTGAAGCTTTCTTT. It translates to CASSGTGTLNTEAFF. The rearrangement links TRBV27 to TRBJ1-1; D possibly corresponds to TRBD1 (6 bases). Germline V gene sequence: CDR1 MNHEY, CDR2 SMNVEV (reference sequence). The CDR3 consists of 15 residues. The germline V and J ends were trimmed by 5 bases and 0 bases, with 13 bases remaining between them.

This clone was picked up one time. The chain combines TRBV5-4 with TRBJ2-5, with 8 bases identical to TRBD2. This CDR3 region has 15 residues. Trimming cost V 4 bases and J 3 bases; bases outside gene matches: 8. The germline CDR1 and CDR2 sequences are SGHNT and YYREEE (reference sequence). The CDR3 nucleotides are TGTGCCAGCAGCAACTTAGCGGGGCAAAAAGAGACCCAGTACTTC. It yields the protein CASSNLAGQKETQYF.

The chain joins TRBV27 to TRBJ2-7, with unresolved D. This CDR3 has 15 amino acids. The V and J ends lost 7 bases and 0 bases respectively, with 16 bases between them. Germline-derived CDR1 and CDR2 are MNHEY and SMNVEV (reference sequence). The CDR3 loop is CASTPLGRTSYEQYF. In DNA, the CDR3 is TGTGCCAGCACCCCGCTTGGGCGAACCTCCTACGAGCAGTACTTC.

This chain links TRBV30 with TRBJ1-5, with unresolved D. The CDR3 runs 14 residues. V lost 1 base and J 1 base, leaving 8 bases between the germline ends. Germline-derived CDR1 and CDR2 are GTSNPN and SVGIG (reference sequence). The CDR3 DNA follows: TGTGCCTGGAGTGGGGCACTGAGCAATCAGCCCCAGCATTTT. This gives the protein CAWSGALSNQPQHF.

CDR3 DNA sequence: TGTGCCAGCGAGGCAACCCTTAACACGTACAATGAGCAGTTCTTC. Encoded protein: CASEATLNTYNEQFF. The chain is built from TRBV5-4 and TRBJ2-1; D is unresolved. This CDR3 has 15 residues. Between the trimmed V and J ends, which lost 7 bases and 4 bases, there was a span of 18 bases. Germline values: CDR1 SGHNT, CDR2 YYREEE (reference sequence). The whole variable domain, remainder taken from reference TRBV5-4 and TRBJ2-1, is ETGVTQSPTHLIKTRGQQVTLRCSSQSGHNTVSWYQQALGQGPQFIFQYYREEENGRGNFPPRFSGLQFPNYSSELNVNALELDDSALYLCASEATLNTYNEQFFGPGTRLTVL.

The chain is built from TRBV6-1 and TRBJ1-2, with 7 nucleotides matching TRBD1. The CDR3 sequence is 15 residues long. The junction had 5 bases not matched to a gene; V was cut back by 1 base and J by 3 bases. Germline CDR1 MNHNS, CDR2 SASEGT. CDR3 loop: CASSEDRGRYYGYTF. Written as DNA, the CDR3 is TGTGCCAGCAGTGAAGACAGGGGAAGGTACTATGGCTACACCTTC.

This clone was counted once. The chain recombines TRBV18 with TRBJ2-1; TRBD1 might be the D (5 bases). The CDR3 contains 16 residues. CDR1 and CDR2 from the germline V gene are KGHSH and LQKENI. V was clipped by 0 bases and J by 6 bases, with 15 bases between them. The CDR3 spells CASSPPERLGLNEQFF. The CDR3 nucleotides are TGTGCCAGCTCACCACCGGAGCGTTTGGGGCTCAATGAGCAGTTCTTC.

This sequence joins TRBV4-1 and TRBJ1-1, with D perhaps matching TRBD1 (5 bases). Trimming removed 0 bases at V and 6 bases at J, with 23 bases between. The CDR3 totals 18 residues. Germline loops: CDR1 MGHRA, CDR2 YSYEKL. The CDR3 nucleotides read TGCGCCAGCAGCCAAGAGTCGTTTCGGACCCCGGGGGTCCCTGAAGCTTTCTTT. Protein: CASSQESFRTPGVPEAFF.